Reported below is one T cell receptor beta chain. The CDR3 contains 17 residues. V was pared by 6 bases and J by 0 bases, with 5 bases of the junction left unmatched. CDR1 LNHDA and CDR2 SQIVND come from the germline V gene (reference sequence). Clones were sequenced by immunoSEQ multiplex PCR, and TCRdb holds only the in-frame ones, with some missing. Of roughly 40,000 clones in the sample, roughly 86% are singletons; the top ten hold approximately 60%. These data belong to a study of blood T cell repertoires in COVID-19. Across the study: The United States, Italy and Spain supplied acute and convalescent COVID-19 samples.

The J gene is TRBJ2-6, the V gene TRBV19; 10 bases line up with TRBD1. The sample consisted of peripheral blood. This TCR came from an older man with acute or convalescent COVID-19. The chain's CDR3 is CASSSGTGVSGANVLTF. The CDR3 region has the DNA TGTGCCAGTAGCTCCGGGACAGGGGTCTCTGGGGCCAACGTCCTGACTTTC.